Listed here are 30 T cell receptor beta chains from one sample, sequenced in a study of Ad26.COV2.S vaccination and SARS-CoV-2 variants. Sequenced by immunoSEQ multiplex PCR; TCRdb stores in-frame clones only, minus some. Among hundreds of thousands of clones listed, around 87% were seen once. Treatment specified: approximately 18 received Ad26.COV2.S at low or high dose, single or two shots; several received placebo; per-sample allocation not given. Specimens were obtained on day 63 following the first vaccine or placebo injection. The starting material was peripheral blood, obtained in a trial of Ad26.COV2.S vaccine versus placebo. All receptors derive from a person aged 18-65 years who received the Ad26.COV2.S COVID-19 vaccine or a placebo.

V and J are TRBV10-3 and TRBJ2-1, with D unclear. Trimming took off 6 bases at V and 0 bases at J, with 12 bases between the two ends. In germline, CDR1 is ENHRY, CDR2 SYGVKD. The length of the CDR3 is 15 residues. CDR3 in DNA: TGTGCCATCAGGAAGGGCCTGAGCTCCTACAATGAGCAGTTCTTC. This gives the protein CAIRKGLSSYNEQFF.

The chain couples TRBV3-1 (or the pseudogene TRBV3-2) to TRBJ2-1, with TRBD2 matching 9 bases. CDR3 length: 17 residues. Trimming at V came to 4 bases and at J to 8 bases, leaving 15 bases not matched to a gene. Germline V lookup: CDR1 LGHDT, CDR2 YNNKEL (reference sequence). Written as DNA, the CDR3 is TGTGCCAGCAGCCGACCAGGGTTAGCGGGGGCCTTAGATGAGCAGTTCTTC. This sequence encodes CASSRPGLAGALDEQFF.

V gene TRBV7-9 combines with J gene TRBJ2-1; perhaps TRBD2 as D (5 bases). The CDR3 contains 13 residues. Germline assignment: CDR1 SEHNR and CDR2 FQNEAQ (reference sequence). V lost 5 bases and J lost 4, with 9 bases in between. The CDR3 sequence is CASSPRTYNEQFF. CDR3 bases: TGTGCCAGCAGCCCCCGGACTTACAATGAGCAGTTCTTC.

The chain recombines TRBV5-4 with TRBJ2-2; 7 nucleotides line up with TRBD2. Germline V gives CDR1 SGHNT, CDR2 YYREEE (reference sequence). Germline trimming cut 4 bases from V and 0 bases from J; bases unmatched to any gene: 6. CDR3 length: 16 residues. DNA for the CDR3: TGTGCCAGCAGCGCGCCGGGACTACCGAACACCGGGGAGCTGTTTTTT. Translated, it gives CASSAPGLPNTGELFF.

The chain carries TRBV4-3 and TRBJ1-5, with D possibly being TRBD1 (5 bases). Trimming shortened V by 1 base and J by 4 bases, and 11 bases separated the two germline ends. The germline CDR1 and CDR2 sequences are LGHNA and YSLEER. The CDR3 covers 15 residues. CDR3 in DNA: TGCGCCAGCAGCCAAGCCGGGGGGGGAAATCAGCCCCAGCATTTT. This translates into CASSQAGGGNQPQHF.

This rearrangement joins TRBV15 to TRBJ1-1; D gene unclear. V lost 7 bases to trimming and J lost 1 base, with 10 bases between them. Germline V CDR1 and CDR2: LNHNV, YYDKDF (reference sequence). The CDR3 covers 13 residues. The CDR3 DNA reads TGTGCCACCACCACCCGCAGGAACACTGAAGCTTTCTTT. Protein: CATTTRRNTEAFF.

The rearrangement joins TRBV15 to TRBJ2-5, with TRBD1 matching over 9 bases. The CDR3 runs 20 residues. Germline V lookup: CDR1 LNHNV, CDR2 YYDKDF (reference sequence). The trim removed 0 bases at V and 7 bases at J, leaving 21 bases unmatched. As DNA, the CDR3 is TGTGCCACCAGCAGAGACGTCCCGGGACAGGGACGGGTCTCTCGGGCGACCCAGTACTTC. This translates into CATSRDVPGQGRVSRATQYF.

This clone was detected only a few times. The chain uses TRBV19 and TRBJ1-1, with D unresolved. The CDR3 has 14 residues. Germline assignment: CDR1 LNHDA and CDR2 SQIVND (reference sequence). Trimming removed 2 bases at V and 7 bases at J, with 14 bases between. CDR3 sequence (DNA): TGTGCCAGTAGTATAAAAGGTCTCCCAGTTGAAGCTTTCTTT. This encodes CASSIKGLPVEAFF.

V is TRBV19 and J is TRBJ2-1; 14 positions match TRBD2. The CDR3 runs to 18 residues. Trimming cost V 3 bases and J 8 bases; bases outside gene matches: 12. From germline, CDR1 is LNHDA and CDR2 SQIVND (reference sequence). The CDR3 nucleotides are TGTGCCAGTAGTATGATTTCGACTAGCGGGGGGGCCGCGTATGAGCAGTTCTTC. Its translation is CASSMISTSGGAAYEQFF.

The chain employs TRBV5-1 and TRBJ1-4; the match to TRBD1 covers 7 bases. The CDR3 has 13 amino acids. Looked up from germline, CDR1 is SGHRS and CDR2 is YFSETQ. The V gene end was trimmed by 4 bases and the J gene end by 5 bases; junction bases not matched to a gene: 2. The CDR3 bases are TGCGCCAGCAGCGTGACAGGGAATGAAAAACTGTTTTTT. Protein sequence: CASSVTGNEKLFF.

The chain joins TRBV6-5 to TRBJ2-7; TRBD1 agrees at 7 bases. CDR1 and CDR2 from the germline V gene are MNHEY and SVGAGI. This CDR3 has 15 residues. V shed 6 bases and J 3 bases; nucleotides not matched to a gene: 11. CDR3 nucleotides: TGTGCCAGCAGACCTACTGACAGGGTTCTCTACGAGCAGTACTTC. This sequence encodes CASRPTDRVLYEQYF.

The V gene is TRBV6-5, the J gene TRBJ1-1, with 8 positions matching TRBD1. V lost 2 bases and J lost 2; bases outside the gene matches: 4. Per germline, CDR1 MNHEY and CDR2 SVGAGI. CDR3 length: 15 amino acids. The DNA for the CDR3 is TGTGCCAGCAGTTACGGGACAGGAATAAACACTGAAGCTTTCTTT. Amino acid sequence: CASSYGTGINTEAFF.

The rearrangement links TRBV6-5 to TRBJ1-2, with D possibly being TRBD1 (5 bases). With 0 bases removed from V and 7 bases from J, the gap between germline ends came to 12 bases. Germline V CDR1 and CDR2: MNHEY, SVGAGI. The CDR3 contains 14 residues. The CDR3 DNA reads as TGTGCCAGCAGTTACTCAGAAGGGGTGGGTGGCTACACCTTC. It codes for CASSYSEGVGGYTF.

This clone was observed a handful of times. The chain is built from TRBV4-2 and TRBJ1-6; 8 bases are shared with TRBD1. The CDR3 has 15 residues. V lost 0 bases, J lost 8 bases, and 3 bases stayed unmatched. Germline V CDR1 and CDR2: LGHNA, YNFKEQ. The CDR3 DNA follows: TGTGCCAGCAGCCAAGAGAGACAGGGGCATTCACCCCTCCACTTT. Translating it yields CASSQERQGHSPLHF.

The chain combines TRBV29-1 with TRBJ2-7; D is perhaps TRBD1 (6 bases). CDR3 size: 14 residues. Germline V gives CDR1 SQVTM, CDR2 ANQGSEA. The V and J ends lost 4 bases and 3 bases respectively, with 16 bases between them. The CDR3 spells CSVGSRQADYEQYF. CDR3 bases: TGCAGCGTTGGCAGCAGACAGGCGGACTACGAGCAGTACTTC.

This clone was seen more than once but under ten times. The rearrangement joins TRBV2 to TRBJ1-1, with D possibly being TRBD1 (5 bases). Trimming stripped 9 bases from V and 4 bases from J, with 15 bases between. The CDR3 is 13 amino acids. CDR1 and CDR2 (germline): SNHLY, FYNNEI. The CDR3 DNA sequence: TGTGCCAGTGGACGGGTCCAGGGCACTGAAGCTTTCTTT. It is translated as CASGRVQGTEAFF.

The chain links TRBV7-9 to TRBJ1-2; D gene uncertain. The germline V gene has CDR1 SEHNR and CDR2 FQNEAQ (reference sequence). This CDR3 has 11 residues. The V end lost 0 bases, the J end lost 7 bases, and 3 bases lay between the germline ends. CDR3 bases: TGTGCCAGCAGCTTAGCTGGTGGCTACACCTTC. Translating gives CASSLAGGYTF.

CDR3 nucleotides: TGTGCCACTTTTCCGGGACAGGGATATTCAGATACGCAGTATTTT. This translates into CATFPGQGYSDTQYF. The chain links TRBV27 to TRBJ2-3; 9 nucleotides align to TRBD1. Losses at the gene ends were 10 bases for V and 4 bases for J; bases not matched to a gene: 12. CDR3 length: 15 amino acids. Germline-derived CDR1 and CDR2 are MNHEY and SMNVEV (reference sequence).

The chain uses TRBV10-3 and TRBJ1-2; maybe TRBD1 (6 bases). The CDR3 is made up of 14 amino acids. V lost 5 bases to trimming and J lost 0 bases, with 10 bases between them. Germline V gene lookup returns CDR1 ENHRY and CDR2 SYGVKD. CDR3 coding DNA: TGTGCCATCAGTCGGGACAAGACTAACTATGGCTACACCTTC. Its translation: CAISRDKTNYGYTF.

The CDR3: CASSLGTGGTEAFF. The CDR3 coding sequence is TGTGCCAGCAGCCTCGGGACAGGGGGTACTGAAGCTTTCTTT. The chain uses TRBV5-8 and TRBJ1-1; 11 bases map to TRBD1. The trim removed 4 bases at V and 5 bases at J, leaving 4 bases unmatched. This CDR3 is 14 amino acids long. CDR1 is SGHTS, CDR2 YDEGEE, per germline.

The chain joins TRBV11-3 to TRBJ1-1, with D perhaps TRBD1 (5 bases). V was pared by 4 bases and J by 7 bases, with 13 bases between. The germline gives CDR1 SGHNT, CDR2 YENEEA. The CDR3 loop spans 13 amino acids. The CDR3 reads CASSSGAENEAFF. The CDR3, as DNA: TGTGCCAGCAGCTCCGGGGCAGAAAATGAAGCTTTCTTT.

The V call is TRBV5-1, the J call TRBJ1-5, with D uncertain. This CDR3 contains 13 residues. V lost 3 bases to trimming and J lost 4 bases, with 8 bases between them. In germline, CDR1 is SGHRS, CDR2 YFSETQ. The CDR3 DNA follows: TGCGCCAGCAGCTACGACAAAAATCAGCCCCAGCATTTT. Translating it yields CASSYDKNQPQHF. The full variable domain, rest sourced from reference TRBV5-1 and TRBJ1-5, is KAGVTQTPRYLIKTRGQQVTLSCSPISGHRSVSWYQQTPGQGLQFLFEYFSETQRNKGNFPGRFSGRQFSNSRSEMNVSTLELGDSALYLCASSYDKNQPQHFGDGTRLSIL.

V is TRBV30 and J is TRBJ2-3, with 7 bases that match TRBD2. J was trimmed by 2 bases and V by 0 bases; bases with no gene match: 2. Germline CDR1 reads GTSNPN; CDR2 reads SVGIG (reference sequence). The CDR3 extends over 14 amino acids. In nucleotides, the CDR3 is TGTGCCTGGAGTGTTGGGGGGGTCACAGATACGCAGTATTTT. This sequence encodes CAWSVGGVTDTQYF.

The genes are TRBV7-9 and TRBJ1-2; TRBD1 is a possible D gene (5 bases). CDR3 size: 16 residues. The germline V gene encodes CDR1 SEHNR and CDR2 FQNEAQ (reference sequence). The V and J ends lost 3 bases and 4 bases respectively, with 18 bases between them. The CDR3 sequence: CASSLGVGESPYGYTF. Here the CDR3 DNA reads TGTGCCAGCAGCTTGGGGGTGGGGGAGTCTCCCTATGGCTACACCTTC.

The rearrangement links TRBV18 to TRBJ2-1, with 9 bases lining up with TRBD2. Germline V CDR1 and CDR2: KGHSH, LQKENI. This CDR3 spans 15 amino acids. V lost 5 bases to trimming and J lost 4 bases; unmatched junction nucleotides: 6. In DNA form, the CDR3 reads TGTGCCAGCTCAGCGACTAGCGGAGGATACAATGAGCAGTTCTTC. It translates to CASSATSGGYNEQFF.

This rearrangement joins TRBV7-9 to TRBJ1-4; D gene unclear. CDR1 is SEHNR, CDR2 FQNEAQ, per germline (reference sequence). V dropped 2 bases and J dropped 7 bases, with 11 bases sitting between them. The CDR3 is 14 residues long. This CDR3 reads CASSLPGWGEKLFF. The CDR3, as DNA: TGTGCCAGCAGCTTACCAGGTTGGGGTGAAAAACTGTTTTTT. Using reference TRBV7-9 and TRBJ1-4 for the parts outside the CDR3, the full variable domain is DTGVSQNPRHKITKRGQNVTFRCDPISEHNRLYWYRQTLGQGPEFLTYFQNEAQLEKSRLLSDRFSAERPKGSFSTLEIQRTEQGDSAMYLCASSLPGWGEKLFFGSGTQLSVL.

This clone occurred once. The chain combines TRBV2 with TRBJ1-5; TRBD1 is a possible D gene (5 bases). Germline CDR1 and CDR2: SNHLY and FYNNEI. The CDR3 spans 14 residues. V lost 5 bases and J lost 6, with 14 bases in between. CDR3 amino acids: CASSIDVGGQPQHF. The CDR3 nucleotides read TGTGCCAGCAGTATTGATGTCGGGGGTCAGCCCCAGCATTTT.

This chain connects TRBV9 to TRBJ1-2, with a possible D match to TRBD1 (5 bases). V was clipped by 4 bases and J by 4 bases, with 14 bases between them. The V gene's germline CDR1 is SGDLS and CDR2 YYNGEE. The CDR3 has 14 amino acids. The CDR3 coding sequence is TGTGCCAGCAGCCCCCCCGGGACCTTCTATGGCTACACCTTC. It yields the protein CASSPPGTFYGYTF.

The V and J genes are TRBV4-2 and TRBJ1-1; TRBD1 aligns across 9 bases. After removal of 3 bases from V and 3 bases from J, the junction contained 5 bases not matched to a gene. This CDR3 has 15 residues. Germline V gives CDR1 LGHNA, CDR2 YNFKEQ. In DNA, the CDR3 is TGTGCCAGCAGCCACCAACAGGGGGCGGACACTGAAGCTTTCTTT. Translating it yields CASSHQQGADTEAFF.

This clone was counted only a few times. The genes are TRBV27 and TRBJ1-6; 8 bases are shared with TRBD1. CDR3 length: 15 residues. V was pared by 6 bases and J by 4 bases, with 5 bases of the junction left unmatched. Germline V gene sequence: CDR1 MNHEY, CDR2 SMNVEV (reference sequence). This CDR3 reads CASSRQGLYNSPLHF. CDR3 sequence (DNA): TGTGCCAGCAGCAGACAGGGGTTGTATAATTCACCCCTCCACTTT.